Listed here are 10 T cell receptor beta chains from one sample, sequenced in a study of blood T cell repertoires in COVID-19. Method: immunoSEQ multiplex PCR; TCRdb's copy keeps in-frame clones and lacks some. The sample lists approximately 62,000 clones, over 60% occurring once. The sample taken for sequencing was peripheral blood. The receptors stem from a woman in her forties or fifties with active or convalescent COVID-19.

This clone was seen only once. This chain uses TRBV5-1 with TRBJ2-1; TRBD2 aligns across 10 bases. Germline V gene data show CDR1 as SGHRS and CDR2 as YFSETQ. Unmatched junction bases numbered 9, after V lost 0 bases and J lost 9 bases. The CDR3 loop spans 16 amino acids. The CDR3 DNA is TGCGCCAGCAGCTTGGAGGTCTCTAGCGGGAGTGGTGAGCAGTTCTTC. It translates to CASSLEVSSGSGEQFF.

The chain has TRBV15 and TRBJ1-6, with D uncertain. The V end was cut by 8 bases, the J end by 6 bases, with 23 bases between. The length of the CDR3 is 17 residues. CDR1 is LNHNV, CDR2 YYDKDF, per germline (reference sequence). CDR3 sequence (DNA): TGTGCCACCCCCTCGAGGAGAATCTGGGAGTGTAATTCACCCCTCCACTTT. Its translation is CATPSRRIWECNSPLHF.

CDR3 amino acids: CASSSGQSYGYTF. As DNA, the CDR3 is TGTGCCAGTAGTTCAGGACAGAGCTATGGCTACACCTTC. This chain uses TRBV19 with TRBJ1-2; D possibly corresponds to TRBD1 (6 bases). The CDR3 spans 13 residues. V shed 5 bases and J shed 4 bases, with 11 bases lying between them. The germline V gene encodes CDR1 LNHDA and CDR2 SQIVND (reference sequence).

This clone appeared a few times. The V call is TRBV6-5, the J call TRBJ2-2, with TRBD2 identical over 7 bases. Germline loops: CDR1 MNHEY, CDR2 SVGAGI. Losses at the gene ends were 0 bases for V and 9 bases for J; bases not matched to a gene: 4. The CDR3 contains 14 residues. CDR3 nucleotides: TGTGCCAGCAGTTACTCCCGGGGGGTCAGGGAGCTGTTTTTT. Amino acids: CASSYSRGVRELFF.

This chain connects TRBV19 to TRBJ1-2; TRBD1 is a possible D gene (6 bases). CDR3 size: 13 residues. Trimming stripped 3 bases from V and 8 bases from J, with 13 bases between. Germline CDR1 and CDR2: LNHDA and SQIVND (reference sequence). The DNA of the CDR3 is TGTGCCAGTAGTATCGGGGGGGCGCGGGGCTACACCTTC. Residues: CASSIGGARGYTF.

The J gene is TRBJ2-1, the V gene TRBV19, with 14 bases fitting TRBD2. The CDR3 sequence is 16 residues long. With V trimmed by 5 bases and J by 9 bases, 9 bases remained unmatched. From germline, CDR1 is LNHDA and CDR2 SQIVND (reference sequence). CDR3 bases: TGTGCCAGTAGTGCCCCGGGACTAGCGGGAGTGGGTGAGCAGTTCTTC. Translating gives CASSAPGLAGVGEQFF.

CDR3 residues: CATSDPGLSTDTQYF. The CDR3 nucleotides are TGTGCCACCAGTGACCCGGGACTCAGCACAGATACGCAGTATTTT. This chain uses TRBV24-1 with TRBJ2-3; perhaps TRBD2 as D (6 bases). The V gene lost 4 bases and the J gene lost 0 bases, with 10 bases spanning the gap. CDR3 size: 15 residues. Germline lookup yields CDR1 KGHDR and CDR2 SFDVKD.

This clone was observed a few times. This chain joins TRBV4-3 and TRBJ2-1; TRBD2 matches at 13 bases. After removal of 1 base from V and 8 bases from J, the junction contained 8 bases not matched to a gene. The CDR3 totals 17 residues. Germline CDR1 is LGHNA and CDR2 is YSLEER. The CDR3 protein is CASSQGPRTSGSDEQFF. For the CDR3, the DNA is TGCGCCAGCAGCCAAGGTCCCCGGACTAGCGGGAGTGATGAGCAGTTCTTC.

CDR3 in amino acids: CASSWLGQRTEAFF. CDR3 DNA: TGCGCCAGCAGCTGGTTGGGGCAGCGCACTGAAGCTTTCTTT. The J gene is TRBJ1-1, the V gene TRBV5-1; a weak D match, TRBD1 (5 bases). Per germline, CDR1 SGHRS and CDR2 YFSETQ. The CDR3 runs to 14 residues. Trimming removed 3 bases from V and 4 bases from J, with 13 bases in between.

The V gene is TRBV6-1, the J gene TRBJ2-5, with D possibly being TRBD2 (6 bases). Germline V gene lookup returns CDR1 MNHNS and CDR2 SASEGT. Trimming removed 1 base at V and 6 bases at J, with 15 bases between. This CDR3 has 15 amino acids. The CDR3 coding sequence is TGTGCCAGCAGTGAAGAGTACGGGAGTCCTCAGACCCAGTACTTC. This sequence encodes CASSEEYGSPQTQYF.